A selection of T cell receptor beta chains follows, all from one sample in a study of pediatric ulcerative colitis. Sequencing used immunoSEQ multiplex PCR; TCRdb keeps in-frame clones, though not all of them. The sample holds about 64,000 clones, about three quarters seen once. The sequencing input was blood. These receptors originate from a boy younger than 18 with moderate ulcerative colitis. The conserved cysteine and the conserved F or W are not part of the CDR3 here.

TRBV11-2 ASRSLRGDGGEKLF
TRBV19 ASQSQGATEAF
TRBV28 ASRLTGRYSNQPQH
TRBV11-2 ASSLEGIQQY
TRBV14 ASSRSTGFLAEAF
TRBV29-1 SAPGTGRGETQY
TRBV30 AWRLTGITYEQY
TRBV29-1 SVETGQGVTGELF
TRBV4-1 ASSQEPGGLYEQY
TRBV7-2 ASSLQDYGYT
TRBV19 ASSIDGGTEAF
TRBV27 ASSFPTGAKF
TRBV18 ASSPQTGVMNTEAF
TRBV7-2 ASSLATGNTEAF
TRBV11-2 ASSLDEGRQF
TRBV19 ASRTARGYEQY
TRBV4-3 ASSQGGQISYEQY
TRBV19 ASSTPSTSSYEQY
TRBV5-3 ARSLPSRRHANTGELF
TRBV18 ASSLRTGVNTEAF
TRBV4-2 ASSPRLSEDTQY
TRBV5-1 ASSSDSATYEQY
TRBV2 ASSVSREDQPQH
TRBV30 AYTGQGYSGNTIY
TRBV5-1 ASSSLQAGRYTGELF
TRBV9 ASSGRLAGGDKGEQF
TRBV18 ASSPTGGANYGYT
TRBV4-1 ASSQGPGYSNQPQH
TRBV4-2 ASSQELRLPYGYT
TRBV27 ASSLFGRNQPQH
TRBV19 ASSIDLRFPYENTEAF
TRBV27 ASSLSFGRTNYGYT
TRBV5-1 ASSLVGVRETQY
TRBV2 ASKLAGRETQY
TRBV30 AWTFKVGPGGTEAF
TRBV10-3 AISEFGTSTDTQY
TRBV5-6 ASSFNQAGRGEAF
TRBV7-2 GRGQLTDTQY
TRBV11-2 ASSKGGKETQY
TRBV4-3 ASSQGGPMSSGANVLT
TRBV6-6 ASSYSRSYEQY
TRBV9 ASSVDRFLASNEQF
TRBV11-2 ASSLRYLDEGAGELF
TRBV5-1 ASSLDGSGGATYEQY
TRBV6-6 ASSYSLGGNQPQH
TRBV7-6 ASSLHFERQGVILEQY
TRBV19 ASSIGIGGRVTDTQY
TRBV2 ASSAGSGELF
TRBV5-1 ASSSGLAGTNEQF
TRBV7-9 TANYGYT
TRBV7-6 ASSFKENTEAF
TRBV20-1 SARNREQF
TRBV7-2 ASSGQSYEQY
TRBV19 ATKGVAPLTQETQY
TRBV19 ASSSPSGTAYEQY